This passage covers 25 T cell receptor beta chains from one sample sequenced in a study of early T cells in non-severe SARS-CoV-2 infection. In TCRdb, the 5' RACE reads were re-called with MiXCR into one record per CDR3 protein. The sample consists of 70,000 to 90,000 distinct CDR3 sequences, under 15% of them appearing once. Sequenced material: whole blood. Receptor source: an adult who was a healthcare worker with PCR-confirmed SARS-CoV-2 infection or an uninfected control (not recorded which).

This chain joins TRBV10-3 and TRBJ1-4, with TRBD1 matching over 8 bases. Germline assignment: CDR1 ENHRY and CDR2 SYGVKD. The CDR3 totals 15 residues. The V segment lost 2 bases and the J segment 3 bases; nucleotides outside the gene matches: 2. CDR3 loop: CAISEPQGANEKLFF. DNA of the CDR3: TGTGCCATCAGTGAGCCACAGGGGGCTAATGAAAAACTGTTTTTT.

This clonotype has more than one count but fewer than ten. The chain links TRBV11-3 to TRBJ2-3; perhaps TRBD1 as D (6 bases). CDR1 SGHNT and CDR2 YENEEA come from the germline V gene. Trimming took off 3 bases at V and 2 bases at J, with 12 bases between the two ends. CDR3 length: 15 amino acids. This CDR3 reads CASSFTAGVTDTQYF. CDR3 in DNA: TGTGCCAGCAGCTTCACGGCAGGGGTCACAGATACGCAGTATTTT.

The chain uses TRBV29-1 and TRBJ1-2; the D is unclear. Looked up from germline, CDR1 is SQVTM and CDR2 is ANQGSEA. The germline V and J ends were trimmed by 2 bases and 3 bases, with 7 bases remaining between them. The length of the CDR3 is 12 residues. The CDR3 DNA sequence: TGCAGCGTTGAACGTGGACACTATGGCTACACCTTC. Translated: CSVERGHYGYTF.

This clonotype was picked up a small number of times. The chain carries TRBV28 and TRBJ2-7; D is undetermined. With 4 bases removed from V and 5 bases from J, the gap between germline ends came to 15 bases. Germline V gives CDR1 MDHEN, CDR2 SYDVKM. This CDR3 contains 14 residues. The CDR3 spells CASSSPRPRDEQYF. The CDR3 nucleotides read TGTGCCAGCAGTTCCCCAAGGCCCCGGGACGAGCAGTACTTC. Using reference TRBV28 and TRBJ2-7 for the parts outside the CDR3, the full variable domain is DVKVTQSSRYLVKRTGEKVFLECVQDMDHENMFWYRQDPGLGLRLIYFSYDVKMKEKGDIPEGYSVSREKKERFSLILESASTNQTSMYLCASSSPRPRDEQYFGPGTRLTVT.

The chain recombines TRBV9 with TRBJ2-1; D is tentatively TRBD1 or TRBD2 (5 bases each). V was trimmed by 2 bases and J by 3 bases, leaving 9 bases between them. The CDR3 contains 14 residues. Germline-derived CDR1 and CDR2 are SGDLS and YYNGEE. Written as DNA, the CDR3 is TGTGCCAGCAGCGTTTTGGGGGACTACAATGAGCAGTTCTTC. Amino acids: CASSVLGDYNEQFF.

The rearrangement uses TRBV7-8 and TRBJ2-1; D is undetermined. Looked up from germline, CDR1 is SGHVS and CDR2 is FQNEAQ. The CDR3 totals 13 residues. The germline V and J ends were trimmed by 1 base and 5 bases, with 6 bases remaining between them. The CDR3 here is CASSLGTHNEQFF. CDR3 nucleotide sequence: TGTGCCAGCAGCTTAGGCACACACAATGAGCAGTTCTTC.

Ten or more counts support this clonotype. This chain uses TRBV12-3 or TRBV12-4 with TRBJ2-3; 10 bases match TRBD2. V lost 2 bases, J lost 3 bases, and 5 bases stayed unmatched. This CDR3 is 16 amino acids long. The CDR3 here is CASSLRTSGLTDTQYF. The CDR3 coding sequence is TGTGCCAGCAGTTTAAGGACTAGCGGTCTAACAGATACGCAGTATTTT.

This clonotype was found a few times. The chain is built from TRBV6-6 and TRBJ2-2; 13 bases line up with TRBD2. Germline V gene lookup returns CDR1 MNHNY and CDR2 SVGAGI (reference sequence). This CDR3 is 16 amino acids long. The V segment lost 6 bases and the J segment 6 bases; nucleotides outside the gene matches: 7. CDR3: CASRSTLAGGAGELFF. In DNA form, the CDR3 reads TGTGCCAGCAGAAGCACACTAGCGGGAGGGGCCGGGGAGCTGTTTTTT.

The CDR3 sequence: CSARVPHREKGIENTEAFF. In DNA, the CDR3 is TGCAGTGCTAGAGTACCCCACAGGGAAAAGGGAATAGAGAACACTGAAGCTTTCTTT. J is TRBJ1-1 and V is TRBV20-1; D is possibly TRBD1 (6 bases). The ends were cut back, 1 base at V and 1 base at J, with 25 bases in the middle. CDR3 length equals 19 residues. CDR1 and CDR2 from the germline V gene are DFQATT and SNEGSKA (reference sequence).

This CDR3 reads CASSYAQGRGTQYF. The CDR3 nucleotides read TGTGCCAGCAGTTACGCACAGGGAAGAGGGACCCAGTACTTC. V usage is TRBV28 and J usage is TRBJ2-5; the D gene is possibly TRBD1 (6 bases). CDR1 and CDR2 from the germline V gene are MDHEN and SYDVKM. V lost 4 bases to trimming and J lost 7 bases, with 16 bases between them. The CDR3 is made up of 14 amino acids.

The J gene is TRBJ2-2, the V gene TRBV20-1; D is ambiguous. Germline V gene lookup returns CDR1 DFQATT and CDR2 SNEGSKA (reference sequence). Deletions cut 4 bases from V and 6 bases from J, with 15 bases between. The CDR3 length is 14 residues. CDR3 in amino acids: CSAIQPLPSGELFF. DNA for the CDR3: TGCAGTGCTATTCAGCCCTTACCATCCGGGGAGCTGTTTTTT.

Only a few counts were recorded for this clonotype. As DNA, the CDR3 is TGTGCCAGCAGTTTCTCCCCCACCCCCTACACAGATACGCAGTATTTT. It specifies CASSFSPTPYTDTQYF. The chain is built from TRBV27 and TRBJ2-3; D unclear. Germline V gene lookup returns CDR1 MNHEY and CDR2 SMNVEV (reference sequence). The CDR3 has 16 residues. The V end was cut by 3 bases, the J end by 2 bases, with 15 bases between.

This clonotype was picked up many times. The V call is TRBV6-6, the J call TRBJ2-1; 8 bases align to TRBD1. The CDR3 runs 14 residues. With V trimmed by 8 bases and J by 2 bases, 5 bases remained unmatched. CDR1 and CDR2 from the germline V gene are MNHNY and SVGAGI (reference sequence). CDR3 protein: CASWSGGAYNEQFF. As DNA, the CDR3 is TGTGCCAGCTGGTCAGGGGGCGCCTACAATGAGCAGTTCTTC.

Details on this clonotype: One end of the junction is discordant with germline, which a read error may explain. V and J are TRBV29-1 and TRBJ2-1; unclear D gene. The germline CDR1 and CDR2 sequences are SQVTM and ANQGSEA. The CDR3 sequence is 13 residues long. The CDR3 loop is CSVKDLIFQEQFF. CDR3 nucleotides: TGCAGCGTTAAAGACCTCATCTTTCAGGAGCAGTTCTTC.

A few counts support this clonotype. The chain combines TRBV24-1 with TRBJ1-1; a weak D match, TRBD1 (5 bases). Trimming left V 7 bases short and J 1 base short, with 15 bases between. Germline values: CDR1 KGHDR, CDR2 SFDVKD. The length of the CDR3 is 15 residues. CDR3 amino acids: CATRGEGRANTEAFF. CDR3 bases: TGTGCCACCAGGGGGGAAGGGAGGGCGAACACTGAAGCTTTCTTT.

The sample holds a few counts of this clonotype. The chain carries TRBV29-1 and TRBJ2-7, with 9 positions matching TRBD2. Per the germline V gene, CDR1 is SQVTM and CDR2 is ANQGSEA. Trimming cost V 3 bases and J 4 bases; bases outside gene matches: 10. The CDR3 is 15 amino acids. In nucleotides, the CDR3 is TGCAGCGTTGAGTTCCGCCTAGCGGGAAGGTACGAGCAGTACTTC. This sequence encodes CSVEFRLAGRYEQYF.

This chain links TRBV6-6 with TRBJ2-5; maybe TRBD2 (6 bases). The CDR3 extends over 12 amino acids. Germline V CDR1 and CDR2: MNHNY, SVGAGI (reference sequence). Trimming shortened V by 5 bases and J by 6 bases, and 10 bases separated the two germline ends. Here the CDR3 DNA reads TGTGCCAGCAGTCAGGAGGGGAAGACCCAGTACTTC. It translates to CASSQEGKTQYF.

The CDR3, as DNA: TGTGCCAGCAGCGTAGCACTAGCAGGCTCAGATACGCAGTATTTT. Amino acids: CASSVALAGSDTQYF. The chain uses TRBV9 and TRBJ2-3, with D maybe TRBD2 (6 bases). This CDR3 contains 15 residues. Between the trimmed V and J ends, which lost 0 bases and 4 bases, there was a span of 12 bases. The germline CDR1 and CDR2 sequences are SGDLS and YYNGEE.

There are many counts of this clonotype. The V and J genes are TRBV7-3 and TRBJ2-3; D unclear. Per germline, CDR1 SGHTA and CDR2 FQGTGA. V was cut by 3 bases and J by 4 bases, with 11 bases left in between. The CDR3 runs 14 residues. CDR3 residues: CASSFLSRADTQYF. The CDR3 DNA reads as TGTGCCAGCAGCTTCCTGAGTCGGGCAGATACGCAGTATTTT.

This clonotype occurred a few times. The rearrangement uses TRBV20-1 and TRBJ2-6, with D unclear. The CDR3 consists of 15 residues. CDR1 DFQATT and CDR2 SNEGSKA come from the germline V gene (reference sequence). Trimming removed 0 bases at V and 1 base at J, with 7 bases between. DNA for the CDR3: TGCAGTGCTAGAGAACTCGGATCTGGGGCCAACGTCCTGACTTTC. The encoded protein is CSARELGSGANVLTF.

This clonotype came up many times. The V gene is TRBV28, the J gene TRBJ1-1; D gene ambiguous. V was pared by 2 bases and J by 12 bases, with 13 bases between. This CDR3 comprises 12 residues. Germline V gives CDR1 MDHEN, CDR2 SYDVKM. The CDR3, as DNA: TGTGCCAGCAGTTTAGGGAAGGGAAAACCTTTCTTT. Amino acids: CASSLGKGKPFF.

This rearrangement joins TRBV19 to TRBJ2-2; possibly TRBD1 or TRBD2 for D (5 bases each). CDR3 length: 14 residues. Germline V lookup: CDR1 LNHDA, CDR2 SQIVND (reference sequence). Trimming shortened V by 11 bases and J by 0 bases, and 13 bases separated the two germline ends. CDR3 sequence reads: CAGKPGPNTGELFF. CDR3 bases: TGTGCCGGTAAGCCGGGACCGAACACCGGGGAGCTGTTTTTT.

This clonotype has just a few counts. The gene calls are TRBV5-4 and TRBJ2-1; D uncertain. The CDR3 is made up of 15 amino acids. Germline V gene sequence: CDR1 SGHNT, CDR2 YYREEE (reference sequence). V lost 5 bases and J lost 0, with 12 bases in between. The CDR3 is CASRDSISSYNEQFF. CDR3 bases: TGTGCCAGCAGAGACTCTATCAGCTCCTACAATGAGCAGTTCTTC.

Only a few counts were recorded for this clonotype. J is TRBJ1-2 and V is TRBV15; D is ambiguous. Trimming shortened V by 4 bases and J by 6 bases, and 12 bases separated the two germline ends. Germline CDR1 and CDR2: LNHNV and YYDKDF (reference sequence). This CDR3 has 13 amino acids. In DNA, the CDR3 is TGTGCCACCAGCATTCCCAGACTCAATGGCTACACCTTC. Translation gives CATSIPRLNGYTF.

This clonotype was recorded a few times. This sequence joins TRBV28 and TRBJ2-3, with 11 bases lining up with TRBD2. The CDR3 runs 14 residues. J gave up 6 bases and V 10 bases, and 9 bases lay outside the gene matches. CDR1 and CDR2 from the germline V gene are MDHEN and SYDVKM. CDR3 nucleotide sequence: TGTGCCACCCGACTAGCGGGAATTCGGGATACGCAGTATTTT. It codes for CATRLAGIRDTQYF.